The 8 T cell receptor beta chains below were found in one sample sequenced in a study of molecular identifiers for immune sequencing clone quantification. TCRdb fed the PCR reads into MiXCR, producing one record per CDR3 protein. In the table there are around 460,000 distinct CDR3 sequences, around 25% of which are singletons. Sequenced input: naive CD8+ T cells from blood, with Jurkat cell RNA spiked in. Subset meaning: FACS-sorted CD8+CD4-CCR7+CD45RA+ naive T cells. Source of these receptors: a human donor in good health. Some libraries in this study had Jurkat cell RNA spiked in.

The rearrangement joins TRBV7-9 to TRBJ2-1; 11 bases agree with TRBD2. Germline values: CDR1 SEHNR, CDR2 FQNEAQ (reference sequence). Unmatched junction bases numbered 5, after V lost 2 bases and J lost 5 bases. CDR3 length: 16 amino acids. The CDR3 loop is CASSLISGGADNEQFF. CDR3 DNA sequence: TGTGCCAGCAGCTTAATTAGCGGGGGGGCCGACAATGAGCAGTTCTTC.

This clonotype was counted between two and nine times. V and J are TRBV7-2 and TRBJ2-1; 7 nucleotides line up with TRBD1. With V trimmed by 4 bases and J by 10 bases, 4 bases remained unmatched. This CDR3 is built from 12 residues. Germline V gives CDR1 SGHTA, CDR2 FQGNSA. The CDR3 nucleotides read TGTGCCAGCAGCTGGGACAGCTTGGAGCAGTTCTTC. It encodes CASSWDSLEQFF.

A note on this clonotype: One base away lies a much larger clone, so this may be a sequencing read error. The chain carries TRBV27 and TRBJ1-1; D not certain. CDR1 and CDR2 from the germline V gene are MNHEY and SMNVEV (reference sequence). CDR3 length equals 13 residues. The CDR3 sequence: CASGFSANTEAFF. CDR3 nucleotides: TGTGCCAGCGGTTTCTCGGCGAATACTGAAGCTTTCTTT.

The genes are TRBV25-1 and TRBJ2-2; perhaps TRBD1 as D (6 bases). The CDR3 totals 13 residues. The V gene lost 6 bases and the J gene lost 6 bases, with 11 bases spanning the gap. Germline CDR1 reads MGHDK; CDR2 reads SYGVNS. The CDR3 nucleotides are TGTGCCAGCAGCGCAGGGACACCCGGGGAGCTGTTTTTT. Residues: CASSAGTPGELFF.

The genes are TRBV4-3 and TRBJ2-3, with 7 bases that match TRBD1. Per the germline V gene, CDR1 is LGHNA and CDR2 is YSLEER. This CDR3 has 15 residues. The V and J ends lost 4 bases and 1 base, in that order; junction bases with no gene match: 5. In DNA form, the CDR3 reads TGCGCCAGCAGCCTTACAGGGGTTCGCACAGATACGCAGTATTTT. It translates to CASSLTGVRTDTQYF.

The chain employs TRBV5-4 and TRBJ2-2; 8 bases are a match to TRBD2. The junction had 6 bases not matched to a gene; V was cut back by 4 bases and J by 4 bases. Germline loops: CDR1 SGHNT, CDR2 YYREEE (reference sequence). The CDR3 has 15 residues. The CDR3 region is CASSPLAGGTGELFF. CDR3 in DNA: TGTGCCAGCAGCCCCCTGGCGGGGGGCACCGGGGAGCTGTTTTTT.

The chain uses TRBV5-3 and TRBJ2-3; 12 positions agree with TRBD2. TRBV5-3 is labeled an ORF, and its function is uncertain. The ends lost 8 bases at V and 4 bases at J; junction bases unmatched: 11. The CDR3 runs 16 residues. The CDR3 DNA sequence: TGTGCCAGCAGCCCCTGGACTAGCGGGGCGGCAGATACGCAGTATTTT. Protein: CASSPWTSGAADTQYF.

This clonotype was detected a few times. The chain has TRBV7-6 and TRBJ1-1; D is ambiguous. With 6 bases removed from V and 0 bases from J, the gap between germline ends came to 14 bases. Germline lookup yields CDR1 SGHVS and CDR2 FNYEAQ. The CDR3 spans 15 residues. The DNA for the CDR3 is TGTGCCAGCAGTTCTAACAGAGGCATGAACACTGAAGCTTTCTTT. It translates to CASSSNRGMNTEAFF. Drawing the rest from reference TRBV7-6 and TRBJ1-1, the complete variable domain is GAGVSQSPRYKVTKRGQDVALRCDPISGHVSLYWYRQALGQGPEFLTYFNYEAQQDKSGLPNDRFSAERPEGSISTLTIQRTEQRDSAMYRCASSSNRGMNTEAFFGQGTRLTVV.